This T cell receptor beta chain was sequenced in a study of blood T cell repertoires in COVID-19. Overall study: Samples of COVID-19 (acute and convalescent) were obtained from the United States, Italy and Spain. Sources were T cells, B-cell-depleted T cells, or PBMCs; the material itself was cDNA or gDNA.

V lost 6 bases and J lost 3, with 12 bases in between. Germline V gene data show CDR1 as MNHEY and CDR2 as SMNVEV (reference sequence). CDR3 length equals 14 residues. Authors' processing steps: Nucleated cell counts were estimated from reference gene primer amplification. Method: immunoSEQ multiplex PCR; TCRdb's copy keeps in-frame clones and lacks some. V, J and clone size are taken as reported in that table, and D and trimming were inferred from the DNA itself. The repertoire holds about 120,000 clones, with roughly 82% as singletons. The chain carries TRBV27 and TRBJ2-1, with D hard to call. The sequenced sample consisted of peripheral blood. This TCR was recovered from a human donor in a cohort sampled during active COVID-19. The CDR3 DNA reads TGTGCCAGCAGCCTCTATGGCGGCTACAATGAGCAGTTCTTC. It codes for CASSLYGGYNEQFF.